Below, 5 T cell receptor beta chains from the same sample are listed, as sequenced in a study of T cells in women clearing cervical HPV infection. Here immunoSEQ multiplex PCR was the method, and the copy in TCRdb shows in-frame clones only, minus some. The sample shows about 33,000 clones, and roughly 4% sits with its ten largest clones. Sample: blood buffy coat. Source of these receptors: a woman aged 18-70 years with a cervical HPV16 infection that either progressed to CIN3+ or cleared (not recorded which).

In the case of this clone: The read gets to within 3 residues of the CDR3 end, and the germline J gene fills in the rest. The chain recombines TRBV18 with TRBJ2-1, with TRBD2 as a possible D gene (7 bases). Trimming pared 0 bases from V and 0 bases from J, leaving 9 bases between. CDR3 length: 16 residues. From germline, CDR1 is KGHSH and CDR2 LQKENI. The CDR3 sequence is CASSPPGGASYNEQFF. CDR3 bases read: TGTGCCAGCTCACCACCGGGGGGGGCCTCCTACAATGAG. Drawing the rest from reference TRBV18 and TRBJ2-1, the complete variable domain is NAGVMQNPRHLVRRRGQEARLRCSPMKGHSHVYWYRQLPEEGLKFMVYLQKENIIDESGMPKERFSAEFPKEGPSILRIQQVVRGDSAAYFCASSPPGGASYNEQFFGPGTRLTVL.

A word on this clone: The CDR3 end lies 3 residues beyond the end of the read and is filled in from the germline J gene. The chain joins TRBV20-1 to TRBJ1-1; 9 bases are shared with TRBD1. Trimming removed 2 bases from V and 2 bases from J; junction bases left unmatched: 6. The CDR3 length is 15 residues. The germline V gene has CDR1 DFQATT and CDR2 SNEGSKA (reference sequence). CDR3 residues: CSARRQGVCNTEAFF. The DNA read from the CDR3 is TGCAGTGCTAGACGACAGGGGGTCTGCAACACTGAA.

The DNA read from the CDR3 is TGTGCCAGCGGTGATGCAGGGGGCACAGATACG. Its protein product is CASGDAGGTDT. The whole CDR3 reads CASGDAGGTDTQYF. V and J are TRBV6-2 or TRBV6-3 and TRBJ2-3; a weak D match, TRBD1 (6 bases). Read coverage stops 3 residues before the CDR3 terminus; the germline J gene supplies the remainder. The germline V gene encodes CDR1 MNHEY and CDR2 SVGEGT. This CDR3 comprises 14 residues. The V and J ends lost 8 bases and 1 base respectively, with 13 bases between them.

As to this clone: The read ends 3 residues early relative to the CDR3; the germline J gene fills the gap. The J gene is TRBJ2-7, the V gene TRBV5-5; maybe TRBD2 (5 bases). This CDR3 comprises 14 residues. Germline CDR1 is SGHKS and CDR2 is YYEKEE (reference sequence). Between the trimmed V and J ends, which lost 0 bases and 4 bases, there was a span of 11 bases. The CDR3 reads CASSLERGYYEQYF. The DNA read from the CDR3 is TGTGCCAGCAGCTTGGAACGGGGATATTACGAG.

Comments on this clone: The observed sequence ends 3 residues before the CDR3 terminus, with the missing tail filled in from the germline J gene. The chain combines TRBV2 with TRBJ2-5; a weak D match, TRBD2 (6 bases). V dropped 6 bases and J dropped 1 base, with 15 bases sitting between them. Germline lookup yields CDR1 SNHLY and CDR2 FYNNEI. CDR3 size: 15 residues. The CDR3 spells CASRSRGLFQETQYF. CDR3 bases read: TGTGCCAGCAGGTCTAGGGGACTCTTCCAAGAGACC.